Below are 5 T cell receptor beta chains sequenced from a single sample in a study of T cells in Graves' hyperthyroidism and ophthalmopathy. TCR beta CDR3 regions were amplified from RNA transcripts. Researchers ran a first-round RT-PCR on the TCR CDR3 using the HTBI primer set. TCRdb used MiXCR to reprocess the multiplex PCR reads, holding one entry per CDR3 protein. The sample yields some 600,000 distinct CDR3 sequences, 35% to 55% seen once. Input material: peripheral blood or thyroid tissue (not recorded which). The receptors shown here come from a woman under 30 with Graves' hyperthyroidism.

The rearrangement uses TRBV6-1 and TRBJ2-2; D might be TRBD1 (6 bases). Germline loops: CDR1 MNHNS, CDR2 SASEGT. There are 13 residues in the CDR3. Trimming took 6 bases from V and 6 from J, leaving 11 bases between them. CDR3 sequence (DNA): TGTGCCAGCAGAGAACAGGGTGCCGGGGAGCTGTTTTTT. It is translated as CASREQGAGELFF.

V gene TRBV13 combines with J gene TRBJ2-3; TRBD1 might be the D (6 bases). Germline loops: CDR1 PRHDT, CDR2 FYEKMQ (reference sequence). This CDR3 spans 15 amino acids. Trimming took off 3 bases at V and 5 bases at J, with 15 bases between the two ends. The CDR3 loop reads CASSFRRGTRDTQYF. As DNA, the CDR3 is TGTGCCAGCAGCTTCCGCAGGGGCACACGAGATACGCAGTATTTT.

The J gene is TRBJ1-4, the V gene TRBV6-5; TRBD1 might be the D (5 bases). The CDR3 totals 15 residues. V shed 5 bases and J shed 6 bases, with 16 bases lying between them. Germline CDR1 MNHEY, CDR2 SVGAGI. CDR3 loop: CASSGGRLEDEKLFF. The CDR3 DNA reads TGTGCCAGCAGTGGGGGACGGCTGGAGGATGAAAAACTGTTTTTT.

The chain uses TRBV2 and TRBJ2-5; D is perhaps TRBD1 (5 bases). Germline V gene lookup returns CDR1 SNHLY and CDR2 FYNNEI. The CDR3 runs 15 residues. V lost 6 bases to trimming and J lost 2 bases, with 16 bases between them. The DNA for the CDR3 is TGTGCCAGCAGGGCGGCAGGGTATCTGCAAGAGACCCAGTACTTC. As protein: CASRAAGYLQETQYF.

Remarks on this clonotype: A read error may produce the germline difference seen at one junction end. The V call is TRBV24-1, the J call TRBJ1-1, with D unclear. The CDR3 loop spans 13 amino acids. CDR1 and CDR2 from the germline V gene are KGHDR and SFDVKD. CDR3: CATTTTGNTEASF. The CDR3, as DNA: TGTGCCACCACCACGACGGGGAACACTGAAGCTTCCTTT.